The 9 T cell receptor beta chains presented below share a single source sample, sequenced in a study of cytomegalovirus exposure and HLA in healthy donors. PCR amplification relied on 60 Vbeta primers (plus 13 Jbeta primers). Sequencing used immunoSEQ multiplex PCR; TCRdb keeps in-frame clones, though not all of them. The table includes some 150,000 clones, 64% detected once. The sequencing input was PBMCs. Every receptor here comes from a woman aged 25 to 39 in good health and CMV-seropositive.

The table lists this clone with a count of one. The gene calls are TRBV7-9 and TRBJ2-3, with D possibly TRBD2 on 6 matching bases. V was clipped by 3 bases and J by 7 bases, with 14 bases between them. From germline, CDR1 is SEHNR and CDR2 FQNEAQ (reference sequence). The CDR3 runs 14 residues. The CDR3 is CASSFPETRHTQYF. CDR3 bases: TGTGCCAGCAGCTTCCCCGAGACTAGACATACGCAGTATTTT.

J is TRBJ1-1 and V is TRBV15, with 7 bases fitting TRBD1. The CDR3 is made up of 14 amino acids. With 5 bases clipped from V and 5 bases from J, the junction kept 8 bases outside the gene matches. Looked up from germline, CDR1 is LNHNV and CDR2 is YYDKDF (reference sequence). CDR3 residues: CATSWGQYRTEAFF. The CDR3 nucleotides are TGTGCCACCAGCTGGGGACAGTATCGAACTGAAGCTTTCTTT.

The chain carries TRBV5-4 and TRBJ1-4; D is possibly TRBD1 (5 bases). The CDR3 runs to 15 residues. Deletions cut 0 bases from V and 1 base from J, with 7 bases between. Germline lookup yields CDR1 SGHNT and CDR2 YYREEE (reference sequence). Here the CDR3 reads CASSLGGVTNEKLFF. CDR3 nucleotide sequence: TGTGCCAGCAGCTTGGGGGGCGTAACTAATGAAAAACTGTTTTTT. The whole variable domain, filled in from reference TRBV5-4 and TRBJ1-4, reads ETGVTQSPTHLIKTRGQQVTLRCSSQSGHNTVSWYQQALGQGPQFIFQYYREEENGRGNFPPRFSGLQFPNYSSELNVNALELDDSALYLCASSLGGVTNEKLFFGSGTQLSVL.

Turning to this clone: At one boundary the junction diverges from the germline segment, which might be a read error. The chain recombines TRBV15 with TRBJ1-4; 9 bases are a match to TRBD1. The CDR3 loop spans 15 amino acids. CDR1 and CDR2 (germline): LNHNV, YYDKDF (reference sequence). CDR3 nucleotides: TGTGTCACCAGCAGTGGACAGGGGTTCCGCGAAAAACTGTTTTTT. Translation: CVTSSGQGFREKLFF.

V is TRBV27 and J is TRBJ1-6; D remains ambiguous. Germline loops: CDR1 MNHEY, CDR2 SMNVEV (reference sequence). The CDR3 has 14 residues. Trimming left V 7 bases short and J 5 bases short, with 12 bases between. The CDR3 here is CASTRSSDNSPLHF. In DNA form, the CDR3 reads TGTGCCAGCACGAGGTCTTCAGATAATTCACCCCTCCACTTT.

The V gene is TRBV7-3, the J gene TRBJ2-7, with 10 nucleotides matching TRBD1. CDR1 SGHTA and CDR2 FQGTGA come from the germline V gene. J gave up 7 bases and V 6 bases, and 6 bases lay outside the gene matches. The length of the CDR3 is 13 residues. The CDR3 nucleotides read TGTGCCAGCAGTCGACAGGGGGCGGATGAGCAGTACTTC. It codes for CASSRQGADEQYF.

The genes are TRBV28 and TRBJ1-5; TRBD1 matches at 10 bases. Germline V CDR1 and CDR2: MDHEN, SYDVKM. This CDR3 region has 14 residues. V lost 6 bases to trimming and J lost 6 bases; unmatched junction nucleotides: 5. The CDR3 DNA sequence: TGTGCCAGCAGAGCGACAGGGGGCCTTCAGCCCCAGCATTTT. Translating gives CASRATGGLQPQHF. Based on the CDR3 plus reference TRBV28 and TRBJ1-5, the full variable domain is DVKVTQSSRYLVKRTGEKVFLECVQDMDHENMFWYRQDPGLGLRLIYFSYDVKMKEKGDIPEGYSVSREKKERFSLILESASTNQTSMYLCASRATGGLQPQHFGDGTRLSIL.

The CDR3 coding sequence is TGTGCCACCAGCAGTGGAGGGGATGGCTACACCTTC. It yields the protein CATSSGGDGYTF. This rearrangement joins TRBV15 to TRBJ1-2, with D perhaps TRBD1 (5 bases). The CDR3 sequence is 12 residues long. The V end was cut by 3 bases, the J end by 6 bases, with 8 bases between. Germline V gene data show CDR1 as LNHNV and CDR2 as YYDKDF (reference sequence).

V gene TRBV10-3 combines with J gene TRBJ1-1; D ambiguous. Germline values: CDR1 ENHRY, CDR2 SYGVKD. The germline V and J ends were trimmed by 0 bases and 6 bases, with 8 bases remaining between them. The CDR3 contains 13 residues. CDR3 sequence (DNA): TGTGCCATCAGTGAGTCGTCTAGCCCTGAAGCTTTCTTT. Amino acid sequence: CAISESSSPEAFF.